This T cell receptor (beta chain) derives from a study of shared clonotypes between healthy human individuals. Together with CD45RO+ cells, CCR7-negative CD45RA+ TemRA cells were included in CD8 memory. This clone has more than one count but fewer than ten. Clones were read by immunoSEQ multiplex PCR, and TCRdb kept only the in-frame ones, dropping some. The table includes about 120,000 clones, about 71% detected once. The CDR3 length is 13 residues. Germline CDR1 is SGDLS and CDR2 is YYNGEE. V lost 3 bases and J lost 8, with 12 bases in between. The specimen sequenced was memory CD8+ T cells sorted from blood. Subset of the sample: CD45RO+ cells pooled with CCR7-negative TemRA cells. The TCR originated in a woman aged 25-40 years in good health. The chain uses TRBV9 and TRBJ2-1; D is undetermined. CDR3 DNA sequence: TGTGCCAGCAGCGCAAACCTAAGGGATGAGCAGTTCTTC. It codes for CASSANLRDEQFF.